This T cell receptor (beta chain) originates from a study of Graves' ophthalmopathy and Graves' hyperthyroidism. Amplifying from RNA transcripts, the study obtained TCR beta CDR3 regions. An initial RT-PCR round employing HTBI primers preceded a second-round multiplex PCR. TCRdb fed the multiplex PCR reads into MiXCR, producing one record per CDR3 protein. The table records approximately 1.2 million distinct CDR3 sequences, approximately 35% of them present only once. V was clipped by 9 bases and J by 1 base, with 15 bases between them. The CDR3 spans 14 residues. Germline V CDR1 and CDR2: LNHDA, SQIVND (reference sequence).

Sequences were obtained from peripheral blood or thyroid tissue (not recorded which). The sequence derives from an adult man with Graves' hyperthyroidism. The V call is TRBV19, the J call TRBJ1-1; D is perhaps TRBD1 (5 bases). The chain's CDR3 is CASRDLNTNTEAFF. The CDR3 nucleotides are TGTGCCAGCCGGGACCTCAACACGAACACTGAAGCTTTCTTT.